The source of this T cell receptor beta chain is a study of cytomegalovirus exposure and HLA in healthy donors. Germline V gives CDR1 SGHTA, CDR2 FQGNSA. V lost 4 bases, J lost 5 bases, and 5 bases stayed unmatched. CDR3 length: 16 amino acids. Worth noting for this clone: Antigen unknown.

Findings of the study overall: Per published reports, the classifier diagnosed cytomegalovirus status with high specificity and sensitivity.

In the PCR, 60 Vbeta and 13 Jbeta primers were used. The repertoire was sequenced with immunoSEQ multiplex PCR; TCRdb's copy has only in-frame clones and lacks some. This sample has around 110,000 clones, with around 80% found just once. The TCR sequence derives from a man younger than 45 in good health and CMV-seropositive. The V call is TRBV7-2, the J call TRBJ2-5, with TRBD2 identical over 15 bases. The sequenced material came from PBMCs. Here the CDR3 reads CASSWTSGGAGETQYF. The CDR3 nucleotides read TGTGCCAGCAGCTGGACTAGCGGGGGGGCCGGTGAGACCCAGTACTTC.